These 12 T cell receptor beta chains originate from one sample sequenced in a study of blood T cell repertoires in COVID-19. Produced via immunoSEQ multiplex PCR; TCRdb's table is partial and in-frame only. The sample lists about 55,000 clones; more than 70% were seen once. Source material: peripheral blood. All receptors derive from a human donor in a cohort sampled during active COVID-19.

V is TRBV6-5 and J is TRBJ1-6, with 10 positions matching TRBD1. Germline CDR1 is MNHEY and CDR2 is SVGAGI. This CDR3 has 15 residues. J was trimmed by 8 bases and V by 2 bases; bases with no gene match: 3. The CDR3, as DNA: TGTGCCAGCAGTTACGCGGGACAGGGGCATTCACCCCTCCACTTT. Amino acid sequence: CASSYAGQGHSPLHF.

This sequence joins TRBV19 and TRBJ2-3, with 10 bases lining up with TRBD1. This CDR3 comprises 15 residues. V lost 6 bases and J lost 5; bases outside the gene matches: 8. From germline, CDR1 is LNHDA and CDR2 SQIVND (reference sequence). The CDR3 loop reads CASSTPGQGRDTQYF. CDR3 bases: TGTGCCAGTAGCACACCGGGACAGGGGAGAGATACGCAGTATTTT.

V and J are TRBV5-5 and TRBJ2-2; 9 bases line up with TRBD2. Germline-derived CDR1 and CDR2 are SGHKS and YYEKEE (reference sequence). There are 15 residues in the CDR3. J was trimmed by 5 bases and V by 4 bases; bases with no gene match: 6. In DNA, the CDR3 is TGTGCCAGCAGCGATAGCGGGAGATCGACCGGGGAGCTGTTTTTT. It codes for CASSDSGRSTGELFF.

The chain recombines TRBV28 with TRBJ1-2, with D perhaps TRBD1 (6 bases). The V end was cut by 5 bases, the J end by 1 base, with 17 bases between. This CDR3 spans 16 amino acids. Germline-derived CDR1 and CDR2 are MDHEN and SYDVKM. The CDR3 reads CASSHLGTPYNYGYTF. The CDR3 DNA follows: TGTGCCAGCAGTCACCTCGGGACACCTTATAACTATGGCTACACCTTC.

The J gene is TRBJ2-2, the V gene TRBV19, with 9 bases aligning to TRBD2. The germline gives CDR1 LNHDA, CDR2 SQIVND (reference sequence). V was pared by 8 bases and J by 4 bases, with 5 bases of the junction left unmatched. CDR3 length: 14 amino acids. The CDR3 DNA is TGTGCCAGTCGACTAGCGGAGCCCACCGGGGAGCTGTTTTTT. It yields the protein CASRLAEPTGELFF.

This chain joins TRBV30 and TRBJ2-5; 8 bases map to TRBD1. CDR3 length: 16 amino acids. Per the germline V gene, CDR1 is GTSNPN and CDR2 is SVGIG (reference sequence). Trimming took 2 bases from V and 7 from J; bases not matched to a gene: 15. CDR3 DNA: TGTGCCTGGAGTTTACAGGGTGGACAGGGTGGGGGGACCCAGTACTTC. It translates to CAWSLQGGQGGGTQYF.

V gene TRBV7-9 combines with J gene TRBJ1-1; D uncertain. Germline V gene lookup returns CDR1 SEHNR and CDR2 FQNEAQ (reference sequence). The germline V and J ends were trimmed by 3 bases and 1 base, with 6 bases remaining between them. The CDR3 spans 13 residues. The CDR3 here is CASSLSENTEAFF. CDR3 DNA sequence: TGTGCCAGCAGCTTGAGCGAGAACACTGAAGCTTTCTTT.

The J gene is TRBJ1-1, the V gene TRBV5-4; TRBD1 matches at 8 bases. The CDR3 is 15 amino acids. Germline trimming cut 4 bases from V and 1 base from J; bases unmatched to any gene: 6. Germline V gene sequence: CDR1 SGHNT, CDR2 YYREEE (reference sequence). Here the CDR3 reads CASSIGQGANTEAFF. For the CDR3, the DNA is TGTGCCAGCAGCATTGGACAGGGCGCGAACACTGAAGCTTTCTTT.

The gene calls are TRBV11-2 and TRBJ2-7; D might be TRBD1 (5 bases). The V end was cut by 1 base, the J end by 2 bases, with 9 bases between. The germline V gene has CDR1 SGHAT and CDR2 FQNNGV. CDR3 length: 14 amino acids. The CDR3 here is CASSLARATYEQYF. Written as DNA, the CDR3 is TGTGCCAGCAGCTTAGCCAGGGCGACCTACGAGCAGTACTTC.

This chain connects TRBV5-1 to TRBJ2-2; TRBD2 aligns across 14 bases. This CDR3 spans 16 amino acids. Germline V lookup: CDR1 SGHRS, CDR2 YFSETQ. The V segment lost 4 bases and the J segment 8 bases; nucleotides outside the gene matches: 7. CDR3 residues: CASSEGTSGRTGELFF. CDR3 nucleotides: TGCGCCAGCAGCGAGGGGACTAGCGGGAGAACGGGGGAGCTGTTTTTT.

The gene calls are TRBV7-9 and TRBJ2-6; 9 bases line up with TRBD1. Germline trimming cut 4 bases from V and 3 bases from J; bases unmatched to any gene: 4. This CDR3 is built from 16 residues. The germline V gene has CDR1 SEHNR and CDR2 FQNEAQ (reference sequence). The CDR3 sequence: CASSSTGGGGANVLTF. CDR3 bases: TGTGCCAGCAGCTCCACAGGGGGCGGTGGGGCCAACGTCCTGACTTTC.

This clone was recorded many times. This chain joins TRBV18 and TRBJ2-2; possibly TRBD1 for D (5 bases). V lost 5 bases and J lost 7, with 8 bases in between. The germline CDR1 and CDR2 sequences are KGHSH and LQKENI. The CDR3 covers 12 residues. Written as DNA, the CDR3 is TGTGCCAGCTCAGGGGCTCGCGGGGAGCTGTTTTTT. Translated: CASSGARGELFF.